These 16 T cell receptor beta chains originate from one sample sequenced in a study of cytomegalovirus exposure and HLA in healthy donors. PCR amplification relied on 60 Vbeta primers (plus 13 Jbeta primers). Only in-frame clones appear in the TCRdb table, and some are missing; sequencing was by immunoSEQ multiplex PCR. Here the sample spans roughly 190,000 clones, around 78% being singletons. The sequencing sample was made of PBMCs. These receptors all stem from a woman under 40 in good health and CMV-seropositive.

V and J are TRBV5-1 and TRBJ2-4, with D perhaps matching TRBD2 (5 bases). The V end was cut by 0 bases, the J end by 1 base, with 5 bases between. Germline V gene data show CDR1 as SGHRS and CDR2 as YFSETQ. The CDR3 consists of 14 residues. The CDR3 loop reads CASSLGGAKNIQYF. DNA of the CDR3: TGCGCCAGCAGCTTGGGAGGGGCCAAAAACATTCAGTACTTC.

This clone has a single count. The rearrangement uses TRBV7-9 and TRBJ1-2; D may be TRBD1 (6 bases). The CDR3 runs 14 residues. V gave up 5 bases and J gave up 5 bases, with 15 bases separating them. CDR1 is SEHNR, CDR2 FQNEAQ, per germline (reference sequence). The DNA of the CDR3 is TGTGCCAGCAGCCCAGGGGTCCGTTTTTATGGCTACACCTTC. Amino acids: CASSPGVRFYGYTF.

The rearrangement links TRBV5-1 to TRBJ1-1; D is ambiguous. V lost 0 bases to trimming and J lost 5 bases, with 17 bases between them. CDR3 length: 16 amino acids. Germline CDR1 and CDR2: SGHRS and YFSETQ. The CDR3 is CASSLDSTHTGTEAFF. For the CDR3, the DNA is TGCGCCAGCAGCTTGGACAGCACTCACACGGGGACTGAAGCTTTCTTT.

The chain recombines TRBV7-2 with TRBJ1-4, with 12 bases fitting TRBD1. This CDR3 contains 15 residues. The V gene's germline CDR1 is SGHTA and CDR2 FQGNSA. J lost 8 bases, V lost 3 bases, and 4 bases had no gene match. Here the CDR3 DNA reads TGTGCCAGCAGCTTCCGCGGGACAGGGGGCGAAAAACTGTTTTTT. As protein: CASSFRGTGGEKLFF.

The CDR3, as DNA: TGCAGCGTTGAAGTAGGGGCGGGGAGCGAGCAGTACTTC. Its translation is CSVEVGAGSEQYF. This chain uses TRBV29-1 with TRBJ2-5; possible D gene TRBD2, 6 bases. Matching the DNA end better, TRBJ2-7 makes the J call doubtful. Germline V lookup: CDR1 SQVTM, CDR2 ANQGSEA. CDR3 length: 13 amino acids.

The chain joins TRBV5-1 to TRBJ1-2; 7 bases agree with TRBD1. The junction had 3 bases not matched to a gene; V was cut back by 0 bases and J by 1 base. The CDR3 contains 15 residues. CDR1 is SGHRS and CDR2 is YFSETQ in the germline V gene. CDR3 loop: CASSLAGTDNYGYTF. In DNA, the CDR3 is TGCGCCAGCAGCTTGGCCGGGACAGATAACTATGGCTACACCTTC. Complete variable domain (other parts from reference TRBV5-1 and TRBJ1-2): KAGVTQTPRYLIKTRGQQVTLSCSPISGHRSVSWYQQTPGQGLQFLFEYFSETQRNKGNFPGRFSGRQFSNSRSEMNVSTLELGDSALYLCASSLAGTDNYGYTFGSGTRLTVV.

V and J are TRBV10-3 and TRBJ2-7, with 8 nucleotides matching TRBD2. Per the germline V gene, CDR1 is ENHRY and CDR2 is SYGVKD. This CDR3 has 14 residues. Trimming cost V 3 bases and J 4 bases; bases outside gene matches: 5. CDR3 bases: TGTGCCATCAGTGACGGTAGCGGGGATTACGAGCAGTACTTC. It yields the protein CAISDGSGDYEQYF.

The chain couples TRBV15 to TRBJ2-7, with TRBD2 as a possible D gene (6 bases). The CDR3 is 15 amino acids. The germline V gene has CDR1 LNHNV and CDR2 YYDKDF (reference sequence). V was shortened by 7 bases and J by 0 bases, with 16 bases between the two germline ends. The CDR3 is CATKSTGASSYEQYF. DNA for the CDR3: TGTGCCACCAAATCTACGGGAGCGTCCTCCTACGAGCAGTACTTC.

V gene TRBV11-2 combines with J gene TRBJ1-1; weak D call: TRBD1 (6 bases). The germline gives CDR1 SGHAT, CDR2 FQNNGV. V shed 5 bases and J shed 3 bases, with 16 bases lying between them. The CDR3 is 15 residues long. DNA for the CDR3: TGTGCCAGCAGCCTGTACGGGAGGGGGGACACTGAAGCTTTCTTT. As protein: CASSLYGRGDTEAFF.

The chain is built from TRBV5-1 and TRBJ1-1; the D gene is possibly TRBD1 (5 bases). The CDR3 covers 15 residues. With 3 bases removed from V and 3 bases from J, the gap between germline ends came to 15 bases. The V gene's germline CDR1 is SGHRS and CDR2 YFSETQ. CDR3 residues: CASSYLQGPDTEAFF. The DNA for the CDR3 is TGCGCCAGCAGCTACCTCCAGGGCCCCGACACTGAAGCTTTCTTT.

Only one count was recorded for this clone. The chain has TRBV6-6 and TRBJ2-7, with D possibly TRBD1 on 6 matching bases. From germline, CDR1 is MNHNY and CDR2 SVGAGI (reference sequence). V was cut by 6 bases and J by 0 bases, with 12 bases left in between. This CDR3 spans 14 amino acids. The CDR3 DNA follows: TGTGCCAGCAGCGTTCAGGGGTCCTCCTACGAGCAGTACTTC. Translated: CASSVQGSSYEQYF.

The chain has TRBV15 and TRBJ2-7; the match to TRBD1 covers 7 bases. The germline CDR1 and CDR2 sequences are LNHNV and YYDKDF (reference sequence). V lost 0 bases, J lost 2 bases, and 7 bases stayed unmatched. The CDR3 runs to 16 residues. CDR3 coding DNA: TGTGCCACCAGCAGAGATGCCGGGGACAGCCCCTACGAGCAGTACTTC. Amino acid sequence: CATSRDAGDSPYEQYF.

The table lists this clone with a few counts. The genes are TRBV5-6 and TRBJ1-6; 7 positions agree with TRBD1. Germline V gene sequence: CDR1 SGHDT, CDR2 YYEEEE. The CDR3 length is 17 residues. With 2 bases clipped from V and 9 bases from J, the junction kept 14 bases outside the gene matches. CDR3 coding DNA: TGTGCCAGCAGCTTCCGAGGGGGCGGCAGGCTTTTTTCACCCCTCCACTTT. This codes for CASSFRGGGRLFSPLHF.

This rearrangement joins TRBV4-3 to TRBJ2-5, with 12 bases lining up with TRBD1. The DNA end lines up better with TRBJ2-7; the J call may be wrong. CDR3 size: 14 residues. Germline values: CDR1 LGHNA, CDR2 YSLEER. The CDR3 loop is CASSLGTGGHEQYF. The CDR3 DNA reads as TGCGCCAGCAGCTTAGGGACAGGGGGCCACGAGCAGTACTTC.

This clone was seen once. The chain carries TRBV19 and TRBJ2-7; 10 bases match TRBD1. From germline, CDR1 is LNHDA and CDR2 SQIVND (reference sequence). The junction had 8 bases not matched to a gene; V was cut back by 4 bases and J by 5 bases. This CDR3 spans 15 amino acids. This chain's CDR3 is CASSTRQGAFNEQYF. The CDR3, as DNA: TGTGCCAGTAGTACCAGACAGGGGGCATTCAACGAGCAGTACTTC. The whole variable domain, remainder taken from reference TRBV19 and TRBJ2-7, is DGGITQSPKYLFRKEGQNVTLSCEQNLNHDAMYWYRQDPGQGLRLIYYSQIVNDFQKGDIAEGYSVSREKKESFPLTVTSAQKNPTAFYLCASSTRQGAFNEQYFGPGTRLTVT.

This clone was counted a few times. The chain couples TRBV6-4 to TRBJ1-5; TRBD1 aligns across 8 bases. The CDR3 consists of 14 residues. J was trimmed by 6 bases and V by 5 bases; bases with no gene match: 6. Germline CDR1 and CDR2: MRHNA and SNTAGT. CDR3 loop: CASSPTGGSQPQHF. The CDR3 DNA follows: TGTGCCAGCAGTCCTACAGGGGGGTCTCAGCCCCAGCATTTT.